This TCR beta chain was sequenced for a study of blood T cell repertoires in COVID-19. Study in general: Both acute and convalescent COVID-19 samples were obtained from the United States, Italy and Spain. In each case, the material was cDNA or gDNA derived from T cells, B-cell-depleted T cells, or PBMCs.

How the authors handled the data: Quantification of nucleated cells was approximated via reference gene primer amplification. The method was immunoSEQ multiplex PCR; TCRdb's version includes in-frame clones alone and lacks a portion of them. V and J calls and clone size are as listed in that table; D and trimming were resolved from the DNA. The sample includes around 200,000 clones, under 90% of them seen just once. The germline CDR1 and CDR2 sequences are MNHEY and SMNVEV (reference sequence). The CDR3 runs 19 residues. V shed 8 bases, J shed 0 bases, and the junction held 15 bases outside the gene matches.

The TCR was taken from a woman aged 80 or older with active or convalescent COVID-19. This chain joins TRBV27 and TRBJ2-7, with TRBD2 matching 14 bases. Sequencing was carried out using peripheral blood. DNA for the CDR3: TGTGCCAGCTTACCTACGTTCGGGACTAGCGGGAGTGGCTCCTACGAGCAGTACTTC. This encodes CASLPTFGTSGSGSYEQYF.